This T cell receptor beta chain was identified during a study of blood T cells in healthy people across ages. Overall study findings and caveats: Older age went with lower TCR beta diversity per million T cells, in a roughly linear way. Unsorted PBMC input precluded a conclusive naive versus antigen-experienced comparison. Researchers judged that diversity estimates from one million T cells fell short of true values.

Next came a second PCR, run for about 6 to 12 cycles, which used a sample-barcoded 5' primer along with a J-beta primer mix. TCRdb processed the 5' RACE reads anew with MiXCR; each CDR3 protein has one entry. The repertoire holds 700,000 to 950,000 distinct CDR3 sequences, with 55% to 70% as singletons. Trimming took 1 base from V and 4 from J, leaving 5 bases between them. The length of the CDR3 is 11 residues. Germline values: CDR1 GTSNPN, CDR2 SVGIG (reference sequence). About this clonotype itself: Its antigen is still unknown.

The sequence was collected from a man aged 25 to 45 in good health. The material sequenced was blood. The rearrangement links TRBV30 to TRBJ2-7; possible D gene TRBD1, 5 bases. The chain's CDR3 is CAWSDRYEQYF. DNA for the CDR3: TGTGCCTGGAGTGACAGGTACGAGCAGTACTTC.